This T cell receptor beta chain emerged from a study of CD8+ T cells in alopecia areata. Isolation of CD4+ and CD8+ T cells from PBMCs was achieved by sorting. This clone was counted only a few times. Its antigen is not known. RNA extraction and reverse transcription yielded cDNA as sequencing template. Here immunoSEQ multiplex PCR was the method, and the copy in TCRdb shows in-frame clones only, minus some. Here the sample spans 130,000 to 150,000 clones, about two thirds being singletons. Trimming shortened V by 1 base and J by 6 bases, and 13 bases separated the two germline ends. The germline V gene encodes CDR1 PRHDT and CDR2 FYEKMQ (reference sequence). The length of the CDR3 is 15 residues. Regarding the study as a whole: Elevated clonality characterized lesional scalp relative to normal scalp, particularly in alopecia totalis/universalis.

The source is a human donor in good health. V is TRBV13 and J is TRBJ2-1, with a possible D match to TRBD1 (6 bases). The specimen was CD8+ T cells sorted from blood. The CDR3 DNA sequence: TGTGCCAGCAGCTTAGAGGGGGTGAGGGCCAATGAGCAGTTCTTC. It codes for CASSLEGVRANEQFF.